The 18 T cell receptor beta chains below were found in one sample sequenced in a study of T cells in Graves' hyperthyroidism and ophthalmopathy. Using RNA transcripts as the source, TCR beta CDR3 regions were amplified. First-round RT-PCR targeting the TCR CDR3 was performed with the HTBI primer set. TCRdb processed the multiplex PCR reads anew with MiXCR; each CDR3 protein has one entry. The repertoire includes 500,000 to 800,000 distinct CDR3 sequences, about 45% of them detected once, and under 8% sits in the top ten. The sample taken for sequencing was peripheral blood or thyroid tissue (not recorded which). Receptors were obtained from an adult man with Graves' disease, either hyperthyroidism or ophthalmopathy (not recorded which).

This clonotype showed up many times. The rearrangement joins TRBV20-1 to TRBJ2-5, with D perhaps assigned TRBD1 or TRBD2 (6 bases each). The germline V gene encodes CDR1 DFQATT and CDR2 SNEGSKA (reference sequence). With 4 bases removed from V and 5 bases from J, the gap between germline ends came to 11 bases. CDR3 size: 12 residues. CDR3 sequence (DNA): TGCAGTGCTAACAGGGAGGAGGAGACCCAGTACTTC. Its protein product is CSANREEETQYF.

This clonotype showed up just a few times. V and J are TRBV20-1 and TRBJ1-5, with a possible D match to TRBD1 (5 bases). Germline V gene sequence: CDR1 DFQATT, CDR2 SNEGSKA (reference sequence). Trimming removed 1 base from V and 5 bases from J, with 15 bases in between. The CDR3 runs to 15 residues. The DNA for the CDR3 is TGCAGTGCTAGAGCTGGAAGGGGCGACGATCAGCCCCAGCATTTT. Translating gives CSARAGRGDDQPQHF.

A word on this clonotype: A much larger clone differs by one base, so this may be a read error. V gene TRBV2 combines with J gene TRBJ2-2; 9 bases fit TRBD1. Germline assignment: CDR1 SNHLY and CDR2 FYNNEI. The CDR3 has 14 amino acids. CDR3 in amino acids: CTSSERTGAGELFF. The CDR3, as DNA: TGTACCAGCAGTGAGAGGACAGGGGCCGGGGAGCTGTTTTTT.

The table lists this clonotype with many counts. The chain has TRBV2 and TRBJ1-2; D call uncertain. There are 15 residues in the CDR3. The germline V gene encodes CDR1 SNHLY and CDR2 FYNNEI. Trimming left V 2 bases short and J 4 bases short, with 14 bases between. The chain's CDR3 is CASSESGKGIYGYTF. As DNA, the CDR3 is TGTGCCAGCAGTGAAAGTGGAAAAGGGATCTATGGCTACACCTTC. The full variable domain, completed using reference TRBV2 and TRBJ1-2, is EPEVTQTPSHQVTQMGQEVILRCVPISNHLYFYWYRQILGQKVEFLVSFYNNEISEKSEIFDDQFSVERPDGSNFTLKIRSTKLEDSAMYFCASSESGKGIYGYTFGSGTRLTVV.

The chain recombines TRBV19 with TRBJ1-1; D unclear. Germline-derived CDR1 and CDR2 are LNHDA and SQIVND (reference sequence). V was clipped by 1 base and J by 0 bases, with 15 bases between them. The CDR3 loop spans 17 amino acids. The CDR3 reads CASSIGGLGSMNTEAFF. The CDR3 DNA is TGTGCCAGTAGTATAGGAGGACTGGGTAGCATGAACACTGAAGCTTTCTTT.

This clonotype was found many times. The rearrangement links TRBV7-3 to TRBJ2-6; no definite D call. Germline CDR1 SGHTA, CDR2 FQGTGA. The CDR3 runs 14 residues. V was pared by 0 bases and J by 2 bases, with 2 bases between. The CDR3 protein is CASSLTPGANVLTF. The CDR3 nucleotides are TGTGCCAGCAGCTTAACACCTGGGGCCAACGTCCTGACTTTC.

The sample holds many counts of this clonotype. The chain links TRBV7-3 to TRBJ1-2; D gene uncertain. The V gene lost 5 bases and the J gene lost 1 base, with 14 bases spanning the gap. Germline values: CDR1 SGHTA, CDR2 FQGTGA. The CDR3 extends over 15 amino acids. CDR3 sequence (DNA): TGTGCCAGCAGCCCCGACGGACGGAGTAACTATGGCTACACCTTC. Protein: CASSPDGRSNYGYTF.

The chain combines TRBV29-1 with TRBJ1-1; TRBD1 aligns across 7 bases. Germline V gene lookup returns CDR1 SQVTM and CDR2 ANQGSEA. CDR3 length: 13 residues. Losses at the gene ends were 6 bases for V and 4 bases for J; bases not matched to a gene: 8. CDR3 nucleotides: TGCAGCGTCGACCCGACAGGGCGCACTGAAGCTTTCTTT. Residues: CSVDPTGRTEAFF.

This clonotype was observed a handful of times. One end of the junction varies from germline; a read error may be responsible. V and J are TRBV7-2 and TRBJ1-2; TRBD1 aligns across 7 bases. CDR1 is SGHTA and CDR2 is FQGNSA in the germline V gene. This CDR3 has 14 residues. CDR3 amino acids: CASSTPTGTYDYTF. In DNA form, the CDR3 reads TGTGCCAGCAGCACGCCGACAGGGACCTATGACTACACCTTC.

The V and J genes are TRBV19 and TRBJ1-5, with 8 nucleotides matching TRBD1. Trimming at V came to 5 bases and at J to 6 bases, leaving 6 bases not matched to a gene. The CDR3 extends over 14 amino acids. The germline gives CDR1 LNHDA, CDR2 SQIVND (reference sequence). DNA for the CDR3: TGTGCCAGTAGTGTGCAGGGGGCTATTCAGCCCCAGCATTTT. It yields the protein CASSVQGAIQPQHF.

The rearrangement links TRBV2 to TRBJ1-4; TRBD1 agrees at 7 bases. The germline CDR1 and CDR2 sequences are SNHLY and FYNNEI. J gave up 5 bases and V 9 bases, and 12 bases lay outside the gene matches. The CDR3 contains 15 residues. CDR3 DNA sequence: TGTGCCAGTTCGGAGAGGGACAGTTCGAATGAAAAACTGTTTTTT. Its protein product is CASSERDSSNEKLFF.

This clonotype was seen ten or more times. CDR3 in amino acids: CASSFLLDTEAFF. The CDR3 bases are TGTGCCAGCAGCTTCCTCTTGGACACTGAAGCTTTCTTT. The J gene is TRBJ1-1, the V gene TRBV9, with D uncertain. CDR1 and CDR2 (germline): SGDLS, YYNGEE. Trimming removed 4 bases from V and 3 bases from J, with 10 bases in between. The CDR3 sequence is 13 residues long.

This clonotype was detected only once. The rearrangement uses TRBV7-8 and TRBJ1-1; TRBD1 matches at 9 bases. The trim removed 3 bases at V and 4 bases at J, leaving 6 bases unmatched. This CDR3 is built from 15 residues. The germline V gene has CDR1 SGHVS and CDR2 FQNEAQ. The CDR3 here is CASSLTGGEGTEAFF. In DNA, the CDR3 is TGTGCCAGCAGCTTGACAGGGGGGGAGGGCACTGAAGCTTTCTTT.

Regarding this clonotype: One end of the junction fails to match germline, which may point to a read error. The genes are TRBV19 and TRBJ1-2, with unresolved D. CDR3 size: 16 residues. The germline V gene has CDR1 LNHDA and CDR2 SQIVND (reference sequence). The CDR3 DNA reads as TGTGCCAGTAGTATCTCGTTCCGGCAGAAAAACTATGGCTACATCTTC. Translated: CASSISFRQKNYGYIF. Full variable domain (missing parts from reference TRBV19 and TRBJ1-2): DGGITQSPKYLFRKEGQNVTLSCEQNLNHDAMYWYRQDPGQGLRLIYYSQIVNDFQKGDIAEGYSVSREKKESFPLTVTSAQKNPTAFYLCASSISFRQKNYGYIFGSGTRLTVV.

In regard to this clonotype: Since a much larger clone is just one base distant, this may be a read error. In nucleotides, the CDR3 is TGTGCCGCCCTAGACAGGGATTCCTACGATCAGTACTTC. Its translation: CAALDRDSYDQYF. The chain is built from TRBV10-3 and TRBJ2-7; 7 bases agree with TRBD1. This CDR3 is 13 amino acids long. Germline lookup yields CDR1 ENHRY and CDR2 SYGVKD.

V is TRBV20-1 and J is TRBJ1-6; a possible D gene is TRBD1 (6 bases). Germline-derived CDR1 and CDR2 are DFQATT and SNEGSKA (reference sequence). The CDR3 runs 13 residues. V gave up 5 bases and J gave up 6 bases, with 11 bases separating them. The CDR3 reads CSAPQGSNSPLHF. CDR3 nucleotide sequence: TGCAGTGCTCCTCAGGGGAGTAATTCACCCCTCCACTTT.

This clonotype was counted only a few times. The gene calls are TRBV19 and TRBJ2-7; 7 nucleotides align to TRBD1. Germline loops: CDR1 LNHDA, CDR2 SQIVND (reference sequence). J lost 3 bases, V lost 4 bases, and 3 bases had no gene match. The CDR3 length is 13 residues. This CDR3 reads CASSKGQNYEQYF. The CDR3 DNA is TGTGCCAGTAGTAAGGGACAGAACTACGAGCAGTACTTC.

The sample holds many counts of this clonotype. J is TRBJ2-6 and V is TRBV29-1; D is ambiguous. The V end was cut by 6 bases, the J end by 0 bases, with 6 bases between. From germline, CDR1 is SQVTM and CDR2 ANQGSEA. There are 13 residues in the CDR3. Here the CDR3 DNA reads TGCAGCGTCCAGCCCTCTGGGGCCAACGTCCTGACTTTC. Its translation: CSVQPSGANVLTF. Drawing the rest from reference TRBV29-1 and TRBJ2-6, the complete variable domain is SAVISQKPSRDICQRGTSLTIQCQVDSQVTMMFWYRQQPGQSLTLIATANQGSEATYESGFVIDKFPISRPNLTFSTLTVSNMSPEDSSIYLCSVQPSGANVLTFGAGSRLTVL.